This T cell receptor (beta chain) was observed in a study of cytomegalovirus exposure and HLA in healthy donors. Points from the study as a whole: By HLA locus, TCR association rates varied in a later analysis, with DRB1 showing the most and HLA-C the fewest. In a later analysis, an Asian-associated ancestry cluster reportedly showed fewer N-insertions than the roughly 700-donor mean.

Germline CDR1 SNHLY, CDR2 FYNNEI. This CDR3 contains 13 residues. V was pared by 6 bases and J by 4 bases, with 4 bases of the junction left unmatched. For this clone: No antigen is known for it.

PCR used 60 Vbeta primers and 13 Jbeta primers. Libraries were prepared by immunoSEQ multiplex PCR; TCRdb keeps only in-frame clonotypes and omits some of them. The data show about 100,000 clones, over 65% seen once. Healthy bone marrow donors made up the donor group. The clonotype comes from a man in his forties in good health and CMV-seronegative. Sequences were obtained from PBMCs. The chain combines TRBV2 with TRBJ1-1; 8 bases align to TRBD1. CDR3: CASSFRGRTEAFF. CDR3 DNA sequence: TGTGCCAGCAGCTTCAGGGGGCGCACTGAAGCTTTCTTT.